These 7 T cell receptor beta chains originate from one sample sequenced in a study of read filtering for tumor transcriptome and immune sequencing. The library was built from 400 to 500 ng RNA with molecular barcoded adaptors for alpha/delta and beta/gamma chains. TCRdb independently ran MiXCR on the reads; one entry per CDR3 protein. The sample includes 65,000 or so distinct CDR3 sequences, around 20% seen only once; the top ten take under 13%. Sequencing input: a population of CD138-negative cells sorted from bone marrow. All receptors come from a donor at least 40 years old with multiple myeloma.

The rearrangement joins TRBV7-9 to TRBJ2-2; TRBD1 aligns across 8 bases. Germline V gene sequence: CDR1 SEHNR, CDR2 FQNEAQ (reference sequence). This CDR3 comprises 14 residues. Trimming cost V 5 bases and J 6 bases; bases outside gene matches: 5. The DNA of the CDR3 is TGTGCCAGCAGCGGCAGACAGGGGCCCGGGGAGCTGTTTTTT. This encodes CASSGRQGPGELFF.

This clonotype was recorded many times. The chain is built from TRBV10-3 and TRBJ1-1; a weak D match, TRBD1 (5 bases). Deletions cut 0 bases from V and 3 bases from J, with 8 bases between. Germline V gene sequence: CDR1 ENHRY, CDR2 SYGVKD. The CDR3 is 14 residues long. CDR3: CAISESGGDTEAFF. CDR3 bases: TGTGCCATCAGTGAGTCGGGAGGGGACACTGAAGCTTTCTTT.

V is TRBV6-5 and J is TRBJ1-3; TRBD1 aligns across 10 bases. The V gene end was trimmed by 2 bases and the J gene end by 1 base; junction bases not matched to a gene: 5. The CDR3 consists of 17 residues. The germline gives CDR1 MNHEY, CDR2 SVGAGI. The CDR3 loop reads CASSYDRDRGSGNTIYF. The CDR3 nucleotides are TGTGCCAGCAGTTACGACCGGGACAGGGGTTCTGGAAACACCATATATTTT.

At least ten counts were recorded for this clonotype. This chain connects TRBV11-2 to TRBJ2-1, with no clear D. V lost 1 base to trimming and J lost 7 bases, with 11 bases between them. Per the germline V gene, CDR1 is SGHAT and CDR2 is FQNNGV. This CDR3 has 14 residues. CDR3 DNA sequence: TGTGCCAGCAGCTTAGGAGGTACCTCTAATGAGCAGTTCTTC. Translated, it gives CASSLGGTSNEQFF.

At least ten counts were recorded for this clonotype. The chain joins TRBV28 to TRBJ1-2; 7 bases are a match to TRBD1. This CDR3 region has 15 residues. The ends lost 5 bases at V and 3 bases at J; junction bases unmatched: 9. Germline assignment: CDR1 MDHEN and CDR2 SYDVKM. CDR3 sequence reads: CASSPPGTAYYGYTF. CDR3 DNA: TGTGCCAGCAGTCCCCCCGGGACAGCATACTATGGCTACACCTTC.

This clonotype was observed a handful of times. A read error may be the cause here, since a much bigger clone is one base away. The CDR3 DNA is TGCGCCAGCAGCTTGCTAGGGGCAGGTCAAGGGACCCAGTACTTC. Translating it yields CASSLLGAGQGTQYF. The gene calls are TRBV5-1 and TRBJ2-5, with a weak D call TRBD1 (5 bases). The CDR3 loop spans 15 amino acids. Germline values: CDR1 SGHRS, CDR2 YFSETQ.

This clonotype has at least ten counts. The rearrangement joins TRBV5-1 to TRBJ2-7; a possible D gene is TRBD2 (5 bases). This CDR3 spans 17 amino acids. CDR1 and CDR2 (germline): SGHRS, YFSETQ. Trimming removed 0 bases at V and 6 bases at J, with 22 bases between. CDR3 coding DNA: TGCGCCAGCAGCTTGGAATCGGGGTTGGCGGAAGGAGCCGAGCAGTACTTC. It codes for CASSLESGLAEGAEQYF.